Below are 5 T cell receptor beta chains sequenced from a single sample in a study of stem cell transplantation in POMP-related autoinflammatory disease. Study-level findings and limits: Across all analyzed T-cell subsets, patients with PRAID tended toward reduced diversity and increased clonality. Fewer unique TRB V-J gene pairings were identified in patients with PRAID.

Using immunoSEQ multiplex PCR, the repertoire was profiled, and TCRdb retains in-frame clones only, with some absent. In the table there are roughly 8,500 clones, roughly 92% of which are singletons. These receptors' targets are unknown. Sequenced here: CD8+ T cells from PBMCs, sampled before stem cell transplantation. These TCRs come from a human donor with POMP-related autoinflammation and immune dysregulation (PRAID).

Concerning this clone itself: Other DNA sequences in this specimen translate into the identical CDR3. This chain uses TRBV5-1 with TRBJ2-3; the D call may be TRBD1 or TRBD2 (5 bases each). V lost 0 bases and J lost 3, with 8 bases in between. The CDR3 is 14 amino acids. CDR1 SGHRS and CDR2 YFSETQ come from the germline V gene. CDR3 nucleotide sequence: TGCGCCAGCAGCTTGGGTGGGGGAACAGATACGCAGTATTTT. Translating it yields CASSLGGGTDTQYF.

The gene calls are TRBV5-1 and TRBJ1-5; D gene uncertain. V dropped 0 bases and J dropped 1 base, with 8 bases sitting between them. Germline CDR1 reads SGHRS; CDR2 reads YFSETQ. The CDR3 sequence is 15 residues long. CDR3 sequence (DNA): TGCGCCAGCAGCTTGGCGCCTGGAAGCAATCAGCCCCAGCATTTT. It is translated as CASSLAPGSNQPQHF.

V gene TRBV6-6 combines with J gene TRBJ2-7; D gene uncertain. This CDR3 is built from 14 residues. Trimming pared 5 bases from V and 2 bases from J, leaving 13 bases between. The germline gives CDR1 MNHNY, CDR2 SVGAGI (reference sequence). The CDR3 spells CASSQGQVAYEQYF. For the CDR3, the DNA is TGTGCCAGCAGTCAAGGCCAGGTCGCCTACGAGCAGTACTTC.

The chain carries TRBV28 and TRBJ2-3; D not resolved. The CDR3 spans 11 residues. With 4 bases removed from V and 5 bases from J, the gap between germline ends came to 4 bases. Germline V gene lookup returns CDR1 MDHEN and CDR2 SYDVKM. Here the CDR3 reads CASSWVDTQYF. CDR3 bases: TGTGCCAGCAGTTGGGTAGATACGCAGTATTTT.

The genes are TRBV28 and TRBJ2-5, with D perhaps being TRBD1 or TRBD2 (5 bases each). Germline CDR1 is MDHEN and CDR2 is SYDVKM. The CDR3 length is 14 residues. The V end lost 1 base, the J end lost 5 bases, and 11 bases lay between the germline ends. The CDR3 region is CASSLSTGRETQYF. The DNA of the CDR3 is TGTGCCAGCAGTTTATCAACGGGACGGGAGACCCAGTACTTC. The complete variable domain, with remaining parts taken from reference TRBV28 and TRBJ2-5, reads DVKVTQSSRYLVKRTGEKVFLECVQDMDHENMFWYRQDPGLGLRLIYFSYDVKMKEKGDIPEGYSVSREKKERFSLILESASTNQTSMYLCASSLSTGRETQYFGPGTRLLVL.